The 22 T cell receptor beta chains below were found in one sample sequenced in a study of control samples from healthy donors and cancer patients (dated by TCRdb to about 2020). Receptor amplification or capture employed the immunoSEQ multiplex PCR assay. Imported from immuneACCESS, the table was reduced by TCRdb to in-frame sequences with V and J called. These copies leave out some clones; in studies compared against another copy, an unresolved V gene accounts for under half, and the cause of the remainder is not known. The table for this sample lists approximately 150,000 clones; around nine tenths of them were counted only once. The top ten clonotypes cover less than 2% of the sample. The sequencing input was blood. These TCRs come from a man in his late teens or twenties in good health.

This clone was seen only once. This chain joins TRBV28 and TRBJ1-1, with D unclear. The CDR3 covers 14 residues. The V gene's germline CDR1 is MDHEN and CDR2 SYDVKM. V gave up 5 bases and J gave up 1 base, with 11 bases separating them. Written as DNA, the CDR3 is TGTGCCAGCAGTCCAATTCCAGGGAACACTGAAGCTTTCTTT. As protein: CASSPIPGNTEAFF.

The V and J genes are TRBV9 and TRBJ2-2; unclear D gene. The CDR3 runs to 15 residues. Germline CDR1 reads SGDLS; CDR2 reads YYNGEE. Deletions cut 0 bases from V and 7 bases from J, with 13 bases between. DNA of the CDR3: TGTGCCAGCAGCGTAGGAGAATCCAACGTCGGGGAGCTGTTTTTT. Its protein product is CASSVGESNVGELFF.

The rearrangement links TRBV18 to TRBJ2-7, with 14 bases identical to TRBD2. The CDR3 sequence is 16 residues long. Trimming took 1 base from V and 7 from J; bases not matched to a gene: 6. The germline V gene has CDR1 KGHSH and CDR2 LQKENI. CDR3 bases: TGTGCCAGCTCACCACGGACTAGCGGGGGGACGAGGGAGCAGTACTTC. This sequence encodes CASSPRTSGGTREQYF. The full variable domain, completed using reference TRBV18 and TRBJ2-7, is NAGVMQNPRHLVRRRGQEARLRCSPMKGHSHVYWYRQLPEEGLKFMVYLQKENIIDESGMPKERFSAEFPKEGPSILRIQQVVRGDSAAYFCASSPRTSGGTREQYFGPGTRLTVT.

Here the CDR3 reads CASSSGQAGEQYF. CDR3 DNA: TGTGCCAGCAGCTCCGGACAGGCTGGCGAGCAGTACTTC. The gene calls are TRBV11-2 and TRBJ2-7, with 7 bases that match TRBD1. V lost 4 bases and J lost 6; bases outside the gene matches: 6. Germline lookup yields CDR1 SGHAT and CDR2 FQNNGV. The CDR3 runs 13 residues.

In this sample, this clone turned up once. J is TRBJ2-7 and V is TRBV28; unclear D gene. Germline V gene lookup returns CDR1 MDHEN and CDR2 SYDVKM. The CDR3 loop spans 15 amino acids. Trimming cost V 2 bases and J 1 base, with 12 bases left between them. This CDR3 is CASSLMPSRSYEQYF. The CDR3 DNA sequence: TGTGCCAGCAGTTTAATGCCAAGTCGGTCCTACGAGCAGTACTTC. Full variable domain (rest looked up from reference TRBV28 and TRBJ2-7): DVKVTQSSRYLVKRTGEKVFLECVQDMDHENMFWYRQDPGLGLRLIYFSYDVKMKEKGDIPEGYSVSREKKERFSLILESASTNQTSMYLCASSLMPSRSYEQYFGPGTRLTVT.

CDR3 sequence: CSASAGTGGADTQYF. The CDR3 DNA reads as TGCAGTGCTAGTGCCGGGACAGGGGGCGCAGATACGCAGTATTTT. The gene calls are TRBV20-1 and TRBJ2-3; the match to TRBD1 covers 12 bases. This CDR3 comprises 15 residues. J gave up 4 bases and V 3 bases, and 5 bases lay outside the gene matches. CDR1 is DFQATT, CDR2 SNEGSKA, per germline (reference sequence).

The CDR3 nucleotides are TGCGCCAGCAGGCAGGGGTACGGAACCGGGGAGCTGTTTTTT. It is translated as CASRQGYGTGELFF. The V gene is TRBV4-3, the J gene TRBJ2-2, with D perhaps TRBD1 (6 bases). Per germline, CDR1 LGHNA and CDR2 YSLEER. V lost 6 bases to trimming and J lost 5 bases, with 13 bases between them. This CDR3 contains 14 residues.

The rearrangement joins TRBV5-3 to TRBJ2-7; 7 bases map to TRBD2. TRBV5-3 is given ORF status, its function remaining uncertain. CDR3 length: 21 amino acids. The ends lost 3 bases at V and 3 bases at J; junction bases unmatched: 27. This CDR3 reads CARSSGFRICWEGPPYYEQYF. In nucleotides, the CDR3 is TGTGCCAGAAGCTCCGGGTTTAGAATTTGTTGGGAGGGCCCCCCCTACTACGAGCAGTACTTC.

This clone was detected only once. One end of the junction fails to match germline, which may point to a read error. This chain links TRBV4-1 with TRBJ2-7, with D uncertain. Germline assignment: CDR1 MGHRA and CDR2 YSYEKL. The length of the CDR3 is 13 residues. CDR3 region: CTSSPGPTYEQYF. In DNA, the CDR3 is TGCACCAGCAGCCCGGGTCCCACCTACGAGCAGTACTTC.

The chain is built from TRBV4-3 and TRBJ2-2; tentatively, D is TRBD2 (7 bases). The CDR3 extends over 18 amino acids. The germline gives CDR1 LGHNA, CDR2 YSLEER. Trimming stripped 0 bases from V and 3 bases from J, with 17 bases between. The CDR3: CASSQDVAGATYTGELFF. The CDR3 nucleotides read TGCGCCAGCAGCCAAGATGTGGCGGGGGCGACCTACACCGGGGAGCTGTTTTTT.

The CDR3 DNA sequence: TGTGCCAGCAAGCCCCCCTTGAACACCGGGGAGCTGTTTTTT. Translation: CASKPPLNTGELFF. This rearrangement joins TRBV6-6 to TRBJ2-2, with no clear D. With 7 bases removed from V and 1 base from J, the gap between germline ends came to 10 bases. This CDR3 spans 14 amino acids. Looked up from germline, CDR1 is MNHNY and CDR2 is SVGAGI (reference sequence).

The chain links TRBV2 to TRBJ1-1, with D perhaps matching TRBD1 (6 bases). Trimming removed 5 bases at V and 1 base at J, with 20 bases between. CDR1 SNHLY and CDR2 FYNNEI come from the germline V gene. The CDR3 sequence is 17 residues long. CDR3 in DNA: TGTGCCAGCAGTCCAATACAGGGCTTGGACGGGAACACTGAAGCTTTCTTT. Translating gives CASSPIQGLDGNTEAFF.

The V gene is TRBV2, the J gene TRBJ2-4, with 7 bases lining up with TRBD1. Germline lookup yields CDR1 SNHLY and CDR2 FYNNEI. The CDR3 sequence is 14 residues long. J gave up 4 bases and V 5 bases, and 5 bases lay outside the gene matches. DNA for the CDR3: TGTGCCAGCAGTACCGGGACAGAGAAAAACATTCAGTACTTC. Translation gives CASSTGTEKNIQYF.

The chain has TRBV11-2 and TRBJ1-1; perhaps TRBD1 as D (6 bases). This CDR3 is built from 14 residues. Germline lookup yields CDR1 SGHAT and CDR2 FQNNGV. Trimming took 5 bases from V and 1 from J, leaving 11 bases between them. The CDR3 nucleotides are TGTGCCAGCAGCCCATACAGGGCGAACACTGAAGCTTTCTTT. Translating gives CASSPYRANTEAFF.

This chain links TRBV7-2 with TRBJ1-1; 9 nucleotides match TRBD1. V lost 5 bases, J lost 3 bases, and 4 bases stayed unmatched. CDR3 length: 14 amino acids. CDR1 and CDR2 from the germline V gene are SGHTA and FQGNSA. CDR3 sequence: CASSPGQGYTEAFF. The DNA of the CDR3 is TGTGCCAGCAGCCCAGGACAGGGGTACACTGAAGCTTTCTTT.

V and J are TRBV29-1 and TRBJ2-7, with D uncertain. The CDR3 runs 11 residues. V lost 1 base and J lost 5, with 6 bases in between. Germline V CDR1 and CDR2: SQVTM, ANQGSEA. The CDR3, as DNA: TGCAGCGTTGAAGGTGGTAACGAGCAGTACTTC. Its translation: CSVEGGNEQYF.

The table lists this clone with a few counts. The J gene is TRBJ1-2, the V gene TRBV6-5; weak D call: TRBD1 (6 bases). This CDR3 comprises 13 residues. Germline V lookup: CDR1 MNHEY, CDR2 SVGAGI. Trimming removed 6 bases at V and 3 bases at J, with 11 bases between. The CDR3 reads CASRPGQHYGYTF. CDR3 DNA: TGTGCCAGCAGGCCCGGACAGCACTATGGCTACACCTTC.

The V call is TRBV24-1, the J call TRBJ2-7; no definite D call. Between the trimmed V and J ends, which lost 1 base and 5 bases, there was a span of 23 bases. The CDR3 contains 18 residues. Germline V lookup: CDR1 KGHDR, CDR2 SFDVKD. CDR3 in amino acids: CATSDFNGRMPPLNEQYF. CDR3 coding DNA: TGTGCCACCAGTGATTTTAACGGCAGAATGCCCCCTTTGAACGAGCAGTACTTC.

The V gene is TRBV7-9, the J gene TRBJ1-2; TRBD1 matches 7 bases. The V gene end was trimmed by 4 bases and the J gene end by 3 bases; junction bases not matched to a gene: 11. The CDR3 runs 16 residues. Germline V lookup: CDR1 SEHNR, CDR2 FQNEAQ (reference sequence). The CDR3 here is CASSSWTGQEHYGYTF. CDR3 nucleotide sequence: TGTGCCAGCAGCTCATGGACCGGACAGGAGCACTATGGCTACACCTTC.

There are a few counts of this clone. The rearrangement joins TRBV6-2 or TRBV6-3 to TRBJ2-7; 9 bases line up with TRBD1. The germline gives CDR1 MNHEY, CDR2 SVGEGT. Trimming removed 2 bases from V and 6 bases from J; junction bases left unmatched: 2. CDR3 length equals 13 residues. The CDR3 reads CASSYRDRAEQYF. The CDR3 DNA follows: TGTGCCAGCAGTTACCGGGACAGGGCCGAGCAGTACTTC.

The rearrangement joins TRBV6-2 or TRBV6-3 to TRBJ1-2; 9 bases fit TRBD1. Germline values: CDR1 MNHEY, CDR2 SVGEGT. This CDR3 comprises 16 residues. Trimming cost V 2 bases and J 2 bases; bases outside gene matches: 6. In DNA, the CDR3 is TGTGCCAGCAGTTACGCCGGACAGGGGCCCAACTATGGCTACACCTTC. Translating gives CASSYAGQGPNYGYTF.

V gene TRBV7-2 combines with J gene TRBJ2-3; perhaps TRBD1 as D (5 bases). Between the trimmed V and J ends, which lost 3 bases and 4 bases, there was a span of 11 bases. The CDR3 has 14 amino acids. The germline CDR1 and CDR2 sequences are SGHTA and FQGNSA. This CDR3 reads CASSFARVPDTQYF. The CDR3 DNA is TGTGCCAGCAGCTTTGCCAGGGTCCCAGATACGCAGTATTTT.